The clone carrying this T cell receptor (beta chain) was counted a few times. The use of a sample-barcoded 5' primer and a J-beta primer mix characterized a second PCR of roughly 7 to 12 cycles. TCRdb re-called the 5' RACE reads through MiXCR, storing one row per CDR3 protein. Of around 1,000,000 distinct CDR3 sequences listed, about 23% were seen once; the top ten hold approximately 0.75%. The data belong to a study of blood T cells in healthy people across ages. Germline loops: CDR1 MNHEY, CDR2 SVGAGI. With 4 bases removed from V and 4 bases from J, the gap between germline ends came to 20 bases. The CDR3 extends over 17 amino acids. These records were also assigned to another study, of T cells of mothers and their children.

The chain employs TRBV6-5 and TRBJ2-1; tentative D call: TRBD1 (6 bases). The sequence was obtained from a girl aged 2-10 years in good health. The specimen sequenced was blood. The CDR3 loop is CASSLQFLVQGYNEQFF. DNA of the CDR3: TGTGCCAGCAGTTTGCAGTTTCTCGTACAGGGTTACAATGAGCAGTTCTTC.